What follows is one TCR beta chain and its context. Its matching antigen is unknown. With constant-segment primers, 5'RACE yielded cDNA libraries of TCR alpha and TCR beta that carried sample barcodes and UMIs. TCRdb used MiXCR to reprocess the 5' RACE reads, holding one entry per CDR3 protein. The table lists just under 550,000 distinct CDR3 sequences, just over 20% of them singletons, with roughly an eighth in the top ten. The data derive from a study of T-cell memory formation after mild COVID-19. Whole-study results and caveats: Later expanders leaned toward CD4+, whereas clones contracting from day 15 to 85 were balanced CD4/CD8.

The sequence came from an adult woman who had mild COVID-19 (a few samples of this study predate the infection). Cell type and time point are not known. Sequencing used PBMCs or a T cell subset sorted from them (not recorded which).

CDR3 sequence: CASRQAFSGNTIYF. In DNA form, the CDR3 reads TGTGCCAGCAGACAGGCTTTCTCTGGAAACACCATATATTTT. The V gene is TRBV12-3 or TRBV12-4, the J gene TRBJ1-3; TRBD1 might be the D (5 bases). This CDR3 has 14 residues. The ends were cut back, 6 bases at V and 0 bases at J, with 9 bases in the middle.